The 29 T cell receptor beta chains reported below all come from one sample, sequenced in a study of T cell changes during pregnancy in multiple sclerosis. Sequencing was performed with immunoSEQ multiplex PCR; in TCRdb, only in-frame clones are kept and a portion is missing. The repertoire holds tens of thousands of clones, with roughly 90% as singletons. The sample in question was peripheral blood, obtained in the first trimester of pregnancy. The source of these receptors is a female donor in good health, enrolled as a control in a pregnancy study.

The rearrangement links TRBV25-1 to TRBJ2-1; 7 bases agree with TRBD2. CDR3 size: 17 residues. Germline assignment: CDR1 MGHDK and CDR2 SYGVNS. The J segment lost 1 base and the V segment lost 6 bases, leaving 12 bases of the junction unmatched. The CDR3 region has the DNA TGTGCCAGCAGCCCCATCCCAGGACTAGTTTCCTACAATGAGCAGTTCTTC. It translates to CASSPIPGLVSYNEQFF.

The chain is built from TRBV15 and TRBJ2-3; 13 nucleotides line up with TRBD2. This CDR3 region has 17 residues. CDR1 and CDR2 from the germline V gene are LNHNV and YYDKDF (reference sequence). With V trimmed by 5 bases and J by 4 bases, 9 bases remained unmatched. CDR3 nucleotides: TGTGCCACCAGCCCAGCTAGACTAGCGGGGGGTGCAGATACGCAGTATTTT. Translated: CATSPARLAGGADTQYF.

The chain employs TRBV21-1 and TRBJ2-3; the D call of TRBD2 is as the table states it, not checked on the DNA. TRBV21-1 represents a pseudogene. The CDR3 totals 20 residues. The CDR3 reads CASSKVEDASPYSPTDTQYF. CDR3 nucleotides: TGTGCCAGCAGCAAAGTCGAAGACGCTAGTCCATATAGCCCCACAGATACGCAGTATTTT.

The rearrangement joins TRBV6-5 to TRBJ2-1; 10 nucleotides match TRBD1. This CDR3 is built from 14 residues. Looked up from germline, CDR1 is MNHEY and CDR2 is SVGAGI. The V segment lost 4 bases and the J segment 7 bases; nucleotides outside the gene matches: 4. Here the CDR3 reads CASSSLDRGNEQFF. The CDR3 coding sequence is TGTGCCAGCAGTTCCCTGGACAGGGGGAATGAGCAGTTCTTC.

CDR3 bases: TGTGCCAGCAGGTCACATCTCTACGAGCAGTACTTC. Residues: CASRSHLYEQYF. The rearrangement uses TRBV28 and TRBJ2-7; no firm D call. CDR1 and CDR2 (germline): MDHEN, SYDVKM. Trimming took 6 bases from V and 3 from J, leaving 9 bases between them. The length of the CDR3 is 12 residues.

V usage is TRBV7-3 and J usage is TRBJ1-2; D not resolved. Trimming took off 5 bases at V and 0 bases at J, with 16 bases between the two ends. The CDR3 has 16 residues. Germline CDR1 SGHTA, CDR2 FQGTGA. The CDR3 is CASSPLTSGSNYGYTF. DNA of the CDR3: TGTGCCAGCAGCCCTCTAACCTCGGGATCTAACTATGGCTACACCTTC.

The chain couples TRBV7-2 to TRBJ1-1; TRBD1 is a possible D gene (6 bases). Trimming shortened V by 3 bases and J by 6 bases, and 17 bases separated the two germline ends. CDR3 size: 15 residues. The germline V gene has CDR1 SGHTA and CDR2 FQGNSA. CDR3 protein: CASSFRQATVSEAFF. The CDR3, as DNA: TGTGCCAGCAGCTTCCGACAGGCCACCGTCTCTGAAGCTTTCTTT.

DNA of the CDR3: TGTGCCAGCAGCCCTCTAGGCCGGGCTAGCGGAACAACCTACGAGCAGTACTTC. This translates into CASSPLGRASGTTYEQYF. The J gene is TRBJ2-7, the V gene TRBV14, with 7 bases that match TRBD2. The CDR3 loop spans 18 amino acids. Losses at the gene ends were 4 bases for V and 2 bases for J; bases not matched to a gene: 17. Germline V gives CDR1 SGHDN, CDR2 FVKESK.

The V and J genes are TRBV10-3 and TRBJ2-3; 10 bases match TRBD2. V gave up 3 bases and J gave up 3 bases; unmatched junction bases: 9. The germline CDR1 and CDR2 sequences are ENHRY and SYGVKD. The CDR3 totals 17 residues. The CDR3 DNA follows: TGTGCCATCAGTGACCGGGTGCTTAGCGGGGGGACAGATACGCAGTATTTT. As protein: CAISDRVLSGGTDTQYF.

This chain joins TRBV7-2 and TRBJ2-6; no firm D call. The length of the CDR3 is 13 residues. Germline V gene data show CDR1 as SGHTA and CDR2 as FQGNSA. Trimming took off 4 bases at V and 4 bases at J, with 5 bases between the two ends. This CDR3 is CASSSGGANVLTF. The CDR3 DNA sequence: TGTGCCAGCAGCTCCGGGGGGGCCAACGTCCTGACTTTC.

The chain uses TRBV7-6 and TRBJ2-6, with D uncertain. V shed 10 bases and J shed 6 bases, with 7 bases lying between them. The CDR3 is 11 amino acids. Per the germline V gene, CDR1 is SGHVS and CDR2 is FNYEAQ. This chain's CDR3 is CATLSANVLTF. CDR3 bases: TGTGCCACCCTTTCGGCCAACGTCCTGACTTTC.

The chain has TRBV6-6 and TRBJ1-4; 8 bases map to TRBD1. This CDR3 comprises 14 residues. V lost 6 bases to trimming and J lost 7 bases; unmatched junction nucleotides: 7. CDR1 and CDR2 from the germline V gene are MNHNY and SVGAGI (reference sequence). Here the CDR3 reads CASRGQASLEKLFF. CDR3 coding DNA: TGTGCCAGCAGGGGACAGGCGTCACTTGAAAAACTGTTTTTT.

V gene TRBV29-1 combines with J gene TRBJ1-1, with D tentatively TRBD1 (6 bases). V lost 4 bases to trimming and J lost 0 bases, with 24 bases between them. Per germline, CDR1 SQVTM and CDR2 ANQGSEA. CDR3 length equals 18 residues. CDR3 nucleotides: TGCAGCGTTGCGCACAGGGTAGGGCCACTTACAATGAACACTGAAGCTTTCTTT. Protein: CSVAHRVGPLTMNTEAFF. The full variable domain, its missing parts supplied by reference TRBV29-1 and TRBJ1-1, is SAVISQKPSRDICQRGTSLTIQCQVDSQVTMMFWYRQQPGQSLTLIATANQGSEATYESGFVIDKFPISRPNLTFSTLTVSNMSPEDSSIYLCSVAHRVGPLTMNTEAFFGQGTRLTVV.

V usage is TRBV4-3 and J usage is TRBJ2-7, with TRBD2 identical over 10 bases. CDR1 LGHNA and CDR2 YSLEER come from the germline V gene. With 5 bases clipped from V and 5 bases from J, the junction kept 12 bases outside the gene matches. This CDR3 has 16 amino acids. The CDR3 here is CASSSLVGLAGDEQYF. Here the CDR3 DNA reads TGCGCCAGCAGCTCTCTCGTTGGGCTAGCGGGAGACGAGCAGTACTTC.

V is TRBV18 and J is TRBJ1-1; 8 positions agree with TRBD1. Trimming removed 6 bases from V and 7 bases from J; junction bases left unmatched: 13. The CDR3 runs 15 residues. Germline V lookup: CDR1 KGHSH, CDR2 LQKENI. Here the CDR3 DNA reads TGTGCCAGCTCCCGTTCGACAGGGGAGTATCGTGAAGCTTTCTTT. Encoded protein: CASSRSTGEYREAFF.

The genes are TRBV18 and TRBJ1-4; D gene ambiguous. The CDR3 has 12 residues. V was cut by 1 base and J by 8 bases, with 5 bases left in between. Germline CDR1 reads KGHSH; CDR2 reads LQKENI. CDR3 in DNA: TGTGCCAGCTCACCACGGAGAGAAAAACTGTTTTTT. Residues: CASSPRREKLFF.

The rearrangement uses TRBV6-6 and TRBJ1-1; the D gene is possibly TRBD1 (5 bases). V lost 0 bases and J lost 4, with 12 bases in between. CDR3 size: 15 residues. Germline CDR1 MNHNY, CDR2 SVGAGI (reference sequence). CDR3 in DNA: TGTGCCAGCAGTTACTCGGGTAGGGGAGGCACTGAAGCTTTCTTT. It translates to CASSYSGRGGTEAFF.

This clone has only a few counts. This rearrangement joins TRBV9 to TRBJ1-5, with a possible D match to TRBD1 (6 bases). Germline V gene lookup returns CDR1 SGDLS and CDR2 YYNGEE. This CDR3 has 15 amino acids. V lost 3 bases to trimming and J lost 5 bases, with 15 bases between them. The CDR3 nucleotides read TGTGCCAGCAGCGGTAGGGGGGGCTTCTATCAGCCCCAGCATTTT. It specifies CASSGRGGFYQPQHF.

V gene TRBV4-3 combines with J gene TRBJ2-1; no clear D. CDR3 length: 16 residues. The V gene's germline CDR1 is LGHNA and CDR2 YSLEER. Trimming removed 0 bases from V and 0 bases from J, with 9 bases in between. The CDR3 region has the DNA TGCGCCAGCAGCCAAGATGCCTTACACTCCTACAATGAGCAGTTCTTC. Its protein is CASSQDALHSYNEQFF.

V and J are TRBV9 and TRBJ1-3, with 7 bases that match TRBD1. The J segment lost 0 bases and the V segment lost 3 bases, leaving 6 bases of the junction unmatched. The CDR3 runs 16 residues. Germline lookup yields CDR1 SGDLS and CDR2 YYNGEE. This chain's CDR3 is CASSATGTSSGNTIYF. The CDR3, as DNA: TGTGCCAGCAGCGCGACAGGGACCAGCTCTGGAAACACCATATATTTT.

The chain links TRBV7-2 to TRBJ2-3, with a weak D call TRBD2 (7 bases). V was pared by 3 bases and J by 3 bases, with 22 bases between. The CDR3 contains 18 residues. Germline V gene sequence: CDR1 SGHTA, CDR2 FQGNSA. The DNA for the CDR3 is TGTGCCAGCAGCTTTCGAAAAGGGGGGAGGGGTAGTACAGATACGCAGTATTTT. Amino acids: CASSFRKGGRGSTDTQYF.

This clone has more than one count but fewer than ten. This chain connects TRBV7-2 to TRBJ2-7; 7 bases map to TRBD2. Trimming removed 1 base from V and 2 bases from J; junction bases left unmatched: 8. The CDR3 extends over 16 amino acids. The germline gives CDR1 SGHTA, CDR2 FQGNSA. The CDR3 DNA reads as TGTGCCAGCAGCTTAGAGGGCAGCGGGAAAGCCTACGAGCAGTACTTC. Translating it yields CASSLEGSGKAYEQYF. The complete variable domain, with remaining parts taken from reference TRBV7-2 and TRBJ2-7, reads GAGVSQSPSNKVTEKGKDVELRCDPISGHTALYWYRQSLGQGLEFLIYFQGNSAPDKSGLPSDRFSAERTGGSVSTLTIQRTQQEDSAVYLCASSLEGSGKAYEQYFGPGTRLTVT.

The chain recombines TRBV5-6 with TRBJ2-2; the D gene is possibly TRBD1 (6 bases). Germline values: CDR1 SGHDT, CDR2 YYEEEE. The CDR3 runs to 17 residues. Deletions cut 4 bases from V and 0 bases from J, with 16 bases between. In DNA form, the CDR3 reads TGTGCCAGCAGCAACCCGACAGGAGCGGCGAACACCGGGGAGCTGTTTTTT. As protein: CASSNPTGAANTGELFF.

The chain links TRBV20-1 to TRBJ1-1; maybe TRBD1 (6 bases). CDR1 is DFQATT and CDR2 is SNEGSKA in the germline V gene (reference sequence). Trimming stripped 5 bases from V and 11 bases from J, with 12 bases between. The CDR3 covers 10 residues. Here the CDR3 reads CSADLRGAFF. The CDR3 nucleotides read TGCAGTGCTGACTTGAGGGGGGCTTTCTTT.

This chain joins TRBV6-5 and TRBJ2-7; 8 nucleotides agree with TRBD1. Germline CDR1 MNHEY, CDR2 SVGAGI. The CDR3 runs to 16 residues. With 0 bases clipped from V and 5 bases from J, the junction kept 9 bases outside the gene matches. The CDR3 sequence: CASSYSGQGANNEQYF. CDR3 nucleotides: TGTGCCAGCAGTTACTCGGGGCAGGGGGCTAATAACGAGCAGTACTTC.

This chain links TRBV4-1 with TRBJ1-5; 9 positions match TRBD1. The ends lost 1 base at V and 0 bases at J; junction bases unmatched: 4. The CDR3 is 17 residues long. CDR1 is MGHRA and CDR2 is YSYEKL in the germline V gene. The CDR3 sequence: CASSQVGTGRSNQPQHF. CDR3 bases: TGCGCCAGCAGCCAAGTGGGGACAGGGCGTAGCAATCAGCCCCAGCATTTT.

CDR3 sequence: CASSSGLAEETQYF. CDR3 bases: TGTGCCAGCAGCTCGGGACTAGCGGAAGAGACCCAGTACTTC. The chain joins TRBV6-5 to TRBJ2-5; 11 bases align to TRBD2. The V gene's germline CDR1 is MNHEY and CDR2 SVGAGI. The V segment lost 6 bases and the J segment 3 bases; nucleotides outside the gene matches: 3. The CDR3 loop spans 14 amino acids.

This clone was seen only a few times. V usage is TRBV5-4 and J usage is TRBJ1-2, with D possibly matching TRBD1 (5 bases). Per the germline V gene, CDR1 is SGHNT and CDR2 is YYREEE (reference sequence). Trimming took off 0 bases at V and 8 bases at J, with 11 bases between the two ends. The CDR3 covers 13 residues. For the CDR3, the DNA is TGTGCCAGCAGCTTGGAGGGGACTCGAGGCTACACCTTC. It translates to CASSLEGTRGYTF.

J is TRBJ1-2 and V is TRBV4-3; D is perhaps TRBD1 (5 bases). Germline loops: CDR1 LGHNA, CDR2 YSLEER. V gave up 4 bases and J gave up 8 bases, with 20 bases separating them. CDR3 size: 15 residues. CDR3 loop: CASSLREGLSEGYTF. As DNA, the CDR3 is TGCGCCAGCAGCCTCCGGGAGGGGCTATCGGAAGGCTACACCTTC.